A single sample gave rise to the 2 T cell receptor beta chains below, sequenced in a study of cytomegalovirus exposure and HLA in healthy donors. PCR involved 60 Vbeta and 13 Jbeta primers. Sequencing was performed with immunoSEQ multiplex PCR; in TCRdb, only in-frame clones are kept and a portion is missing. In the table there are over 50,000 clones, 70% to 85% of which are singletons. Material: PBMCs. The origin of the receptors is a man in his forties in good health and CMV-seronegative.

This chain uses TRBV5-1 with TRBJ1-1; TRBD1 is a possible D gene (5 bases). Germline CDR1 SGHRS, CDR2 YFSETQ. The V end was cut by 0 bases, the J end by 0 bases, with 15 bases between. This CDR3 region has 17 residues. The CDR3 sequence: CASSLALGGMVNTEAFF. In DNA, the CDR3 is TGCGCCAGCAGCTTGGCTCTGGGGGGAATGGTGAACACTGAAGCTTTCTTT.

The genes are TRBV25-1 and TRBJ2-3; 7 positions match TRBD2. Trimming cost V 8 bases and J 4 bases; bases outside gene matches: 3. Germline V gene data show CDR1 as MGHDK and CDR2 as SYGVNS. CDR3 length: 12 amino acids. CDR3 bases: TGTGCCAGCGGGGGGGTAGCAGATACGCAGTATTTT. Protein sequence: CASGGVADTQYF. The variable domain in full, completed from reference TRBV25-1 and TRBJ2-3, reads EADIYQTPRYLVIGTGKKITLECSQTMGHDKMYWYQQDPGMELHLIHYSYGVNSTEKGDLSSESTVSRIRTEHFPLTLESARPSHTSQYLCASGGVADTQYFGPGTRLTVL.